This TCR beta chain was documented in a study of blood T cell repertoires in COVID-19. The authors' processing: The assay estimated nucleated cells by amplifying reference gene primers. Sequencing used immunoSEQ multiplex PCR; TCRdb keeps in-frame clones, though not all of them. V and J calls and clone size are given by that table; D and trimming were obtained from the DNA. The sample lists 200,000 to 300,000 clones, 75% to 90% occurring once. CDR1 LNHDA and CDR2 SQIVND come from the germline V gene (reference sequence). V was shortened by 9 bases and J by 2 bases, with 8 bases between the two germline ends. The CDR3 has 12 residues.

The chain joins TRBV19 to TRBJ1-5, with D hard to call. The sequence derives from a man aged 25 to 45 with active or convalescent COVID-19. Sequencing was done on a sample of peripheral blood. CDR3 nucleotide sequence: TGTGCCAGCAGGACTGGCAATCAGCCCCAGCATTTT. Its protein product is CASRTGNQPQHF.